This T cell receptor beta chain was retrieved from a study of regulatory T cells in long-lasting Graves disease. Through Arm-PCR of CDR3 regions and iRepertoire HTBI primers, TCR beta libraries were built. TCRdb passed the multiplex PCR reads through MiXCR, listing each CDR3 protein once. The table includes about 430,000 distinct CDR3 sequences, approximately 16% detected once. Documented time point: newly diagnosed GD, antithyroid drugs for less than 3 months. The TCR library was made from RNA extracted from PBMCs. The CDR3 has 14 residues. Deletions cut 6 bases from V and 4 bases from J, with 13 bases between. The same data also contributed to another study, on T cells in Graves' hyperthyroidism and ophthalmopathy.

This receptor was taken from a middle-aged woman with Graves disease. The chain combines TRBV12-3 or TRBV12-4 with TRBJ1-3; a possible D gene is TRBD1 (6 bases). Sequences were derived from peripheral blood mononuclear cells (PBMCs), sampled at new diagnosis, from a patient treated with antithyroid drugs. The CDR3 nucleotides are TGTGCCAGCAGCTACGGACAGCTGGGAAACACCATATATTTT. Translated: CASSYGQLGNTIYF.